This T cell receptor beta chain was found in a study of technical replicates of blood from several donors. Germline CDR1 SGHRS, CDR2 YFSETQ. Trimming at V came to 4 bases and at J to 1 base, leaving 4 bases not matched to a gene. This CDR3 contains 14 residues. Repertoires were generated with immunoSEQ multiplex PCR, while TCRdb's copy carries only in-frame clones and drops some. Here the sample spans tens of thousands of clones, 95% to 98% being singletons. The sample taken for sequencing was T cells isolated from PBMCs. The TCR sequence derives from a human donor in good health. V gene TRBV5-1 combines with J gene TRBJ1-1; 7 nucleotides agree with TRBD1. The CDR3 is CASSARTGNTEAFF. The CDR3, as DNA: TGCGCCAGCAGCGCCCGGACAGGGAACACTGAAGCTTTCTTT.